A selection of T cell receptor beta chains follows, all from one sample in a study of blood T cells in healthy people across ages. TCRdb ran MiXCR on the 5' RACE reads and lists one entry per CDR3 protein. The sample lists fewer than 750,000 distinct CDR3 sequences; over 40% were seen once. The sequencing sample was made of blood. Receptors originate from a woman of 80 years or more in good health. CDR3s include the opening cysteine and the closing phenylalanine or tryptophan. A D gene is named only where the DNA matches it firmly. The size entry is marked missing in some rows and otherwise reads once, few, many or a size class.

d_call	clone_size	v_call	j_call	cdr3_length	cdr3_aa	cdr3_nt
TRBD1	-	TRBV4-1	TRBJ2-7	15	CASSQVGQGRYEQYF	TGCGCCAGCAGCCAAGTGGGACAGGGGCGCTACGAGCAGTACTTC
-	many	TRBV12-3/TRBV12-4	TRBJ2-1	13	CASSLRADVEQFF	TGTGCCAGCAGTTTGCGTGCGGACGTTGAGCAGTTCTTC
TRBD1	-	TRBV5-4	TRBJ2-1	14	CASSLDRESNEQFF	TGTGCCAGCAGCCTTGACAGGGAGTCCAATGAGCAGTTCTTC
-	-	TRBV5-1	TRBJ2-5	16	CASSGTGRRKQETQYF	TGCGCCAGCAGCGGGACGGGGCGGAGGAAACAAGAGACCCAGTACTTC
TRBD2	-	TRBV28	TRBJ2-7	14	CASSFWREAHEQYF	TGTGCCAGCAGTTTTTGGCGGGAGGCCCACGAGCAGTACTTC
TRBD1	few	TRBV2	TRBJ1-2	15	CASLISGDSSYGYTF	TGTGCCAGCCTTATAAGTGGGGACAGTTCCTATGGCTACACCTTC
-	once	TRBV7-2	TRBJ1-2	16	CASSLVGQTDNYGYTF	TGTGCCAGCAGCTTAGTCGGACAGACAGATAACTATGGCTACACCTTC
-	-	TRBV20-1	TRBJ2-3	14	CSAIVLNGGVTQYF	TGCAGTGCTATTGTTCTTAACGGGGGTGTTACGCAGTATTTT
TRBD1	-	TRBV7-3	TRBJ1-2	15	CASSLYQGAGEGYTF	TGTGCCAGCAGCTTATACCAGGGGGCAGGTGAAGGCTACACCTTC
-	-	TRBV29-1	TRBJ2-3	14	CSARRRSRTDTQYF	TGCAGCGCTCGGCGGCGTTCGCGCACAGATACGCAGTATTTT
TRBD2	-	TRBV20-1	TRBJ2-5	15	CSAGFSGGVSNEQYF	TGCAGTGCTGGATTTAGCGGGGGTGTGAGCAATGAGCAGTACTTC
-	many	TRBV29-1	TRBJ2-1	13	CSVERASYNEQFF	TGCAGCGTTGAACGGGCCTCCTACAATGAGCAGTTCTTC
TRBD1	-	TRBV15	TRBJ2-1	16	CATSRATGQGADEQFF	TGTGCCACCAGCAGAGCTACCGGACAGGGGGCTGATGAGCAGTTCTTC
-	many	TRBV7-9	TRBJ2-6	16	CASSLGDSSGANVLTF	TGTGCCAGCAGCTTAGGGGATTCCTCTGGGGCCAACGTCCTGACTTTC
-	-	TRBV12-3/TRBV12-4	TRBJ1-1	13	CTSSLREWTEAFF	TGTACCAGCAGTTTACGGGAATGGACTGAAGCTTTCTTT
-	once	TRBV12-3/TRBV12-4	TRBJ2-3	15	CASSPPPASADAEYF	TGTGCCAGCAGCCCACCCCCAGCGAGCGCAGATGCGGAGTATTTT
-	many	TRBV12-5	TRBJ2-3	14	CASGSGHSTDTQYF	TGTGCTAGTGGGTCGGGACACAGCACAGATACGCAGTATTTT
-	many	TRBV12-3/TRBV12-4	TRBJ1-2	11	CASSFNLGYTF	TGTGCCAGCAGTTTCAATCTTGGCTACACCTTC
-	-	TRBV6-2/TRBV6-3	TRBJ1-1	13	CASSHRENTEAFF	TGTGCCAGCAGTCACAGGGAGAACACTGAAGCTTTCTTT
-	-	TRBV28	TRBJ2-1	12	CASSAPRGKQFF	TGTGCCAGCAGCGCCCCCCGGGGGAAGCAGTTCTTC
-	-	TRBV27	TRBJ1-2	14	CASSQTWQRDGYTF	TGTGCCAGCAGCCAAACCTGGCAGCGGGATGGCTACACCTTC
TRBD2	-	TRBV5-1	TRBJ2-7	14	CASRSVAGAYEQYF	TGCGCCAGCAGATCCGTAGCGGGAGCCTACGAGCAGTACTTC
-	-	TRBV20-1	TRBJ2-3	14	CSARRAGVTDTQYF	TGCAGTGCTAGAAGAGCCGGGGTTACAGATACGCAGTATTTT
TRBD1	-	TRBV7-2	TRBJ1-1	15	CASSLVSGTGCEAFF	TGTGCCAGCAGCTTAGTTTCCGGGACAGGCTGTGAAGCTTTCTTT
-	-	TRBV29-1	TRBJ1-1	13	CSGLDSTYAEAFF	TGCAGCGGGCTGGACAGCACTTACGCTGAAGCTTTCTTT
TRBD1	-	TRBV5-1	TRBJ2-5	16	CASSRGLGQGAETQYF	TGCGCCAGCAGCCGGGGGTTGGGACAGGGGGCCGAGACCCAGTACTTC
-	many	TRBV25-1	TRBJ1-2	14	CASSETDRNYGYTF	TGTGCCAGCAGTGAAACCGATAGAAACTATGGCTACACCTTC
-	many	TRBV7-2	TRBJ2-5	11	CASSLAEAQYF	TGTGCCAGCAGCTTAGCAGAGGCCCAGTACTTC
TRBD2	many	TRBV4-2	TRBJ2-1	17	CASSPRLLADSYNEQFF	TGTGCCAGCAGCCCCCGCTTACTAGCGGACAGCTACAATGAGCAGTTCTTC
-	many	TRBV25-1	TRBJ2-7	12	CASRGASYEQYF	TGTGCCAGCAGGGGCGCCTCCTACGAGCAGTACTTC
TRBD2	-	TRBV20-1	TRBJ2-7	15	CSAPRPIGGGDEQYF	TGCAGTGCCCCCCGGCCTATTGGCGGGGGGGACGAGCAGTACTTC
TRBD1	-	TRBV11-2	TRBJ2-3	20	CAGSFTGGNPPRRLTDTQYF	TGTGCCGGCAGCTTCACAGGGGGCAACCCCCCTCGCCGCCTAACAGATACGCAGTATTTT
-	-	TRBV10-2	TRBJ2-7	12	CASGDFHYEQYF	TGCGCCAGCGGTGATTTCCACTACGAGCAGTACTTC
-	many	TRBV3-1	TRBJ2-1	14	CASSQGSSYNEQFF	TGCGCCAGCAGCCAGGGATCATCCTACAATGAGCAGTTCTTC
-	-	TRBV6-5	TRBJ2-3	14	CASSSELSSDTQYF	TGTGCCAGCAGTTCCGAACTTAGTAGTGATACGCAGTATTTT
-	-	TRBV5-1	TRBJ2-4	15	CASSLTQGLGNIQYF	TGCGCCAGCAGCTTGACCCAGGGGCTGGGAAACATTCAGTACTTC
-	many	TRBV29-1	TRBJ1-6	14	CSVARVFPISPLHF	TGCAGCGTTGCCCGGGTCTTTCCCATTTCACCCCTCCACTTT
-	-	TRBV29-1	TRBJ1-2	13	CSANPGTGAGYTF	TGCAGCGCCAATCCCGGGACCGGGGCTGGCTACACCTTC
TRBD1	many	TRBV20-1	TRBJ2-1	14	CSARPRTGRNEQFF	TGCAGTGCTAGACCTCGGACAGGGAGGAATGAGCAGTTCTTC
-	-	TRBV4-1	TRBJ2-1	16	CASSQEQQVANNEQFF	TGCGCCAGCAGCCAAGAACAGCAGGTAGCTAACAATGAGCAGTTCTTC
-	-	TRBV28	TRBJ1-5	18	CASSSSGTDIYSNQPQHF	TGTGCCAGCAGTTCATCCGGGACGGACATCTATAGCAATCAGCCCCAGCATTTT
TRBD2	-	TRBV29-1	TRBJ2-5	14	CSVVLSGGQETQYF	TGCAGCGTTGTTTTGTCGGGGGGACAAGAGACCCAGTACTTC
-	-	TRBV12-3/TRBV12-4	TRBJ2-2	13	CASRPSLTGELFF	TGTGCCAGCAGGCCTAGTCTTACCGGGGAGCTGTTTTTT
-	many	TRBV6-6	TRBJ2-3	16	CASSSVAFSRTDTQYF	TGTGCCAGCAGTTCCGTAGCGTTTTCCCGCACAGATACGCAGTATTTT
TRBD2	few	TRBV7-8	TRBJ2-5	17	CASSPGTSQSRLNEQYF	TGTGCCAGCAGCCCAGGGACTAGCCAAAGTCGCTTGAATGAGCAGTACTTC
-	-	TRBV7-3	TRBJ2-5	13	CANSRTPVETQYF	TGTGCCAACAGCCGGACTCCTGTGGAGACCCAGTACTTC
TRBD1	many	TRBV6-6	TRBJ1-1	16	CASSYYRTGGNTEAFF	TGTGCCAGCAGTTACTATAGGACAGGGGGAAACACTGAAGCTTTCTTT
-	many	TRBV29-1	TRBJ2-2	11	CSAGQTGELFF	TGCAGCGCCGGACAGACCGGGGAGCTGTTTTTT
TRBD1	-	TRBV6-1	TRBJ2-7	16	CASSVSPPTGSYEQYF	TGTGCCAGCAGTGTAAGTCCGCCGACAGGGTCCTACGAGCAGTACTTC
-	-	TRBV6-5	TRBJ2-2	14	CASSLLLGSGELFF	TGTGCCAGCAGTTTACTCTTGGGGTCCGGGGAGCTGTTTTTT
-	-	TRBV29-1	TRBJ1-2	10	CSVLSGGYTF	TGCAGCGTTCTTTCGGGGGGCTACACCTTC
-	few	TRBV9	TRBJ1-2	15	CASNTAAGQSYGYTF	TGTGCCAGCAACACCGCGGCCGGACAGTCGTATGGCTACACCTTC
-	-	TRBV20-1	TRBJ2-3	14	CSATKAGSTDTQYF	TGCAGTGCTACCAAAGCGGGTTCCACAGATACGCAGTATTTT
-	-	TRBV20-1	TRBJ2-1	10	CSARRTEQFF	TGCAGTGCTAGGAGGACAGAGCAGTTCTTC
-	-	TRBV29-1	TRBJ2-5	13	CSVEEMYQETQYF	TGCAGCGTTGAAGAGATGTACCAAGAGACCCAGTACTTC
TRBD2	-	TRBV4-2	TRBJ2-3	18	CASSQGPSGGVVTDTQYF	TGTGCCAGCAGCCAAGGGCCTAGCGGGGGGGTGGTAACAGATACGCAGTATTTT
-	-	TRBV5-1	TRBJ2-1	13	CASSLGLENEQFF	TGCGCCAGCAGCTTGGGTTTGGAGAATGAGCAGTTCTTC
TRBD2	-	TRBV9	TRBJ2-1	17	CVRPGTSGRAGCGEQFF	TGTGTCCGACCCGGGACTAGCGGGAGGGCCGGTTGTGGGGAGCAGTTCTTC
TRBD2	-	TRBV20-1	TRBJ2-2	16	CSATRLAEPNTGELFF	TGCAGTGCTACCCGACTAGCGGAACCGAACACCGGGGAGCTGTTTTTT
TRBD1	-	TRBV3-1	TRBJ1-5	14	CASSVEGAGQPQHF	TGTGCCAGCAGCGTCGAGGGGGCAGGCCAGCCCCAGCATTTT